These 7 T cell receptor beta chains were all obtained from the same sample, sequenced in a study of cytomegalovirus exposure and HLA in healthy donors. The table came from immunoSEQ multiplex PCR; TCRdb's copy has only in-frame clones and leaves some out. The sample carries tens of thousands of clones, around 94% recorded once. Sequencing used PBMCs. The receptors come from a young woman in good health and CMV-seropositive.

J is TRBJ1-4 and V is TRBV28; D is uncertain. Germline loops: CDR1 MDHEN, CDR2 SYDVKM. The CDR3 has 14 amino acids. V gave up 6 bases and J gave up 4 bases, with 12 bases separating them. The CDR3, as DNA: TGTGCCAGCAGCGTGGGTAGCGATAATGAAAAACTGTTTTTT. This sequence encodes CASSVGSDNEKLFF.

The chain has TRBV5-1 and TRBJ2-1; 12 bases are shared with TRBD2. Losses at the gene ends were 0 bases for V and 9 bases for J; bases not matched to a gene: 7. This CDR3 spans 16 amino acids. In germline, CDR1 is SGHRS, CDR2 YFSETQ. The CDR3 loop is CASSLGLAGGRSEQFF. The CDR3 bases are TGCGCCAGCAGCTTGGGCCTAGCGGGGGGGCGGAGTGAGCAGTTCTTC.

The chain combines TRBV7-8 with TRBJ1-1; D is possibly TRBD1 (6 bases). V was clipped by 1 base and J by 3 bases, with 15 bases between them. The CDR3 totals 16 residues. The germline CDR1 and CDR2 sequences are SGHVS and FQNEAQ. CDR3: CASSLGSQGRDTEAFF. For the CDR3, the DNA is TGTGCCAGCAGCTTAGGGTCCCAGGGGCGGGACACTGAAGCTTTCTTT.

Here the CDR3 reads CASSLSAGWGSRSKYF. For the CDR3, the DNA is TGTGCCAGCAGCTTATCTGCGGGGTGGGGCTCCCGAAGCAAGTACTTC. This sequence joins TRBV11-3 and TRBJ2-7; D is perhaps TRBD2 (6 bases). CDR1 is SGHNT and CDR2 is YENEEA in the germline V gene. Trimming shortened V by 2 bases and J by 11 bases, and 25 bases separated the two germline ends. The CDR3 sequence is 16 residues long.

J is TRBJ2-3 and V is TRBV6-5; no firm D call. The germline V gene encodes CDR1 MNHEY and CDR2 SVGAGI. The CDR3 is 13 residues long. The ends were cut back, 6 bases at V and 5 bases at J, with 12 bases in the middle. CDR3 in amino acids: CASSPYRRDTQYF. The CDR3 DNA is TGTGCCAGCAGCCCCTACCGAAGAGATACGCAGTATTTT.

The CDR3 sequence: CASSVGQGNSGELFF. The CDR3 nucleotides read TGTGCCAGCAGCGTAGGCCAGGGTAATTCCGGGGAGCTGTTTTTT. The J gene is TRBJ2-2, the V gene TRBV9, with a weak D call TRBD1 (5 bases). The CDR3 loop spans 15 amino acids. V was trimmed by 0 bases and J by 6 bases, leaving 12 bases between them. Germline CDR1 SGDLS, CDR2 YYNGEE.

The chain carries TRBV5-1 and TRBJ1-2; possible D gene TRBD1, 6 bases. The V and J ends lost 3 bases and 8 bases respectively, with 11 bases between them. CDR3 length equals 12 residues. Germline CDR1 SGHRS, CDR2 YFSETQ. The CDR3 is CASSYVQGGYTF. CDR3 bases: TGCGCCAGCAGCTACGTACAGGGAGGCTACACCTTC. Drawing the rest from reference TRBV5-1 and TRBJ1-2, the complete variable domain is KAGVTQTPRYLIKTRGQQVTLSCSPISGHRSVSWYQQTPGQGLQFLFEYFSETQRNKGNFPGRFSGRQFSNSRSEMNVSTLELGDSALYLCASSYVQGGYTFGSGTRLTVV.